This T cell receptor (beta chain) comes out of a study of regulatory T cells in long-lasting Graves disease. Study-wide results and caveats: Persistent Graves' disease cases displayed lower TCR diversity than newly diagnosed ones. Persistent disease samples used TRBV28, TRBJ1-2 and TRBJ2-5 preferentially.

V was pared by 0 bases and J by 1 base, with 13 bases between. From germline, CDR1 is DFQATT and CDR2 SNEGSKA (reference sequence). The CDR3 runs 15 residues. Time point here: newly diagnosed GD, antithyroid drugs for less than 3 months. Generation of the TCR library employed RNA extracted from PBMCs. Arm-PCR of CDR3 regions and iRepertoire HTBI primers were the basis on which TCR beta libraries were built. TCRdb re-called the multiplex PCR reads with MiXCR, one entry per CDR3 protein. This sample has 250,000 to 400,000 distinct CDR3 sequences, with over 15% found just once. Ten or more counts support this clonotype. Its antigen is unidentified.

The TCR originated in a female donor with Graves disease. The chain joins TRBV20-1 to TRBJ2-7; D not resolved. The sample here was peripheral blood mononuclear cells (PBMCs), taken at new diagnosis, from a patient treated with antithyroid drugs. CDR3 sequence reads: CSARDGADTSYEQYF. DNA of the CDR3: TGCAGTGCTAGAGATGGTGCAGACACTTCCTACGAGCAGTACTTC.